This TCR beta chain was captured in a study of PD-L1 blockade in urothelial cancer. V was shortened by 6 bases and J by 6 bases, with 14 bases between the two germline ends. This CDR3 is built from 13 residues. CDR1 SNHLY and CDR2 FYNNEI come from the germline V gene. Time point noted: peripheral blood 6 weeks after treatment start. Sequencing was performed with immunoSEQ multiplex PCR; in TCRdb, only in-frame clones are kept and a portion is missing. Here the sample spans about 45,000 clones, roughly 86% being singletons. The origin of this receptor is a man aged 60 to 75 with urothelial cancer. The rearrangement uses TRBV2 and TRBJ1-1; a possible D gene is TRBD1 (5 bases). The sequencing used PBMCs, collected around atezolizumab (anti-PD-L1) treatment. This CDR3 reads CASSRGGVAEAFF. The CDR3 DNA sequence: TGTGCCAGCAGCCGGGGGGGAGTGGCTGAAGCTTTCTTT.